These T cell receptor beta chains were read from a single sample in a study of blood T cell repertoires in COVID-19. Repertoires were generated with immunoSEQ multiplex PCR, while TCRdb's copy carries only in-frame clones and drops some. The sample contains around 250,000 clones, roughly 83% of which appear only once. Material for sequencing was PBMCs or T cells enriched from blood (not recorded which). Receptors originate from a woman aged 45 to 65 who had recovered from COVID-19. Each CDR3 is given with its conserved first and last residue. A D gene is named only where the DNA matches it firmly. Not every row has a clone size; where given, it reads once, few, many or a size class.

CDR3 DNA: TGTGCTAGTGGTTTGGTACTTGAAAATTTGTTGACAGGGGGAGGCCAGCCCCAGCATTTT; CDR3 protein: CASGLVLENLLTGGGQPQHF; D gene: TRBD1; V gene: TRBV12-5; J gene: TRBJ1-5; clone size: NA
CDR3 DNA: TGTGCCAGCAGCCCCGGGGTAGCGGGAGTAAACGAGCAGTACTTC; CDR3 protein: CASSPGVAGVNEQYF; D gene: TRBD2; V gene: TRBV7-2; J gene: TRBJ2-7; clone size: NA
CDR3 DNA: TGTGCCAGCACCGGGGGGCCTGCTAACTATGGCTACACCTTC; CDR3 protein: CASTGGPANYGYTF; D gene: NA; V gene: TRBV9; J gene: TRBJ1-2; clone size: NA
CDR3 DNA: TGTGCCAGCAGCGCGCCGGGACAGGGGGTTTATTCACCCCTCCACTTT; CDR3 protein: CASSAPGQGVYSPLHF; D gene: TRBD1; V gene: TRBV9; J gene: TRBJ1-6; clone size: NA
CDR3 DNA: TGCAGCGTTGAAGACCGACTAGCGGGCTTCCAAGAGACCCAGTACTTC; CDR3 protein: CSVEDRLAGFQETQYF; D gene: TRBD2; V gene: TRBV29-1; J gene: TRBJ2-5; clone size: NA
CDR3 DNA: TGTGCCAGCAGCTTAGCGGGCCTAACCACTGAAGCTTTCTTT; CDR3 protein: CASSLAGLTTEAFF; D gene: NA; V gene: TRBV7-2; J gene: TRBJ1-1; clone size: once
CDR3 DNA: TGTGCCAGCAGTTACCCCGGGACAGGCTACAATCAGCCCCAGCATTTT; CDR3 protein: CASSYPGTGYNQPQHF; D gene: TRBD1; V gene: TRBV6-6; J gene: TRBJ1-5; clone size: NA
CDR3 DNA: TGCGCCAGCAGTGAGTCTGGGAGGTGGCGTGCCGGGGAGCTGTTTTTT; CDR3 protein: CASSESGRWRAGELFF; D gene: NA; V gene: TRBV10-2; J gene: TRBJ2-2; clone size: NA
CDR3 DNA: TGTGCCACCAGTCCGACAGGGCCCGTTTTGCCCCAGCATTTT; CDR3 protein: CATSPTGPVLPQHF; D gene: TRBD1; V gene: TRBV24-1; J gene: TRBJ1-5; clone size: few
CDR3 DNA: TGCAGCGTAGACCGGGACAGGGCCAACTATGGCTACACCTTC; CDR3 protein: CSVDRDRANYGYTF; D gene: TRBD1; V gene: TRBV29-1; J gene: TRBJ1-2; clone size: NA
CDR3 DNA: TGTGCCAGCAGCTTTAACAGGGCCCCCGGTTCACCCCTCCACTTT; CDR3 protein: CASSFNRAPGSPLHF; D gene: NA; V gene: TRBV11-3; J gene: TRBJ1-6; clone size: NA
CDR3 DNA: TGCGCCAGCAGCCTAGATAGTGATCAGCCCCAGCATTTT; CDR3 protein: CASSLDSDQPQHF; D gene: NA; V gene: TRBV4-1; J gene: TRBJ1-5; clone size: NA
CDR3 DNA: TGCGCCAGCAGCCGGGGACTAGCGGGGTTCTACAATGAGCAGTTCTTC; CDR3 protein: CASSRGLAGFYNEQFF; D gene: TRBD2; V gene: TRBV5-1; J gene: TRBJ2-1; clone size: NA
CDR3 DNA: TGCGCCAGCAGCCAAGAGGGGCAGGGTGGCACTGAAGCTTTCTTT; CDR3 protein: CASSQEGQGGTEAFF; D gene: NA; V gene: TRBV4-1; J gene: TRBJ1-1; clone size: once
CDR3 DNA: TGTGCCAGTAGCCTAGCGGGGGAGCCGGGGAATGAGCAGTTCTTC; CDR3 protein: CASSLAGEPGNEQFF; D gene: TRBD2; V gene: TRBV19; J gene: TRBJ2-1; clone size: once
CDR3 DNA: TGCGCCAGCAGCCAATCGGCGGGTAGGGAGCTGTTTTTT; CDR3 protein: CASSQSAGRELFF; D gene: NA; V gene: TRBV4-1; J gene: TRBJ2-2; clone size: NA
CDR3 DNA: TGTGCCAGCAGGCGAGCAGGGGGCGCGGGTAATTCACCCCTCCACTTT; CDR3 protein: CASRRAGGAGNSPLHF; D gene: TRBD1; V gene: TRBV27; J gene: TRBJ1-6; clone size: NA
CDR3 DNA: TGTGCCAGCAGTGAACAGGGGGTCCCTGGTGGCTACACCTTC; CDR3 protein: CASSEQGVPGGYTF; D gene: TRBD1; V gene: TRBV6-1; J gene: TRBJ1-2; clone size: NA
CDR3 DNA: TGCGCCAGCAGCTTGTTCCCTAGCGGGGGGGCAGATACGCAGTATTTT; CDR3 protein: CASSLFPSGGADTQYF; D gene: TRBD2; V gene: TRBV5-1; J gene: TRBJ2-3; clone size: NA
CDR3 DNA: TGTGCCAGCAGTACCCGGAAGGGGGCGGCCTCCTACGAGCAGTACTTC; CDR3 protein: CASSTRKGAASYEQYF; D gene: TRBD1; V gene: TRBV27; J gene: TRBJ2-7; clone size: NA
CDR3 DNA: TGTGCCAGCAGCGCCCAGGGGAGGGCCCACGTGGAGACCCAGTACTTC; CDR3 protein: CASSAQGRAHVETQYF; D gene: NA; V gene: TRBV9; J gene: TRBJ2-5; clone size: NA
CDR3 DNA: TGTGCCAGCAGCCCCCGGGTTCCAGAGGGTTCACCCCTCCACTTT; CDR3 protein: CASSPRVPEGSPLHF; D gene: NA; V gene: TRBV14; J gene: TRBJ1-6; clone size: NA
CDR3 DNA: TGCAGCGTTGGGAAGGATTTTGAAGGACTCTATGGCTACACCTTC; CDR3 protein: CSVGKDFEGLYGYTF; D gene: NA; V gene: TRBV29-1; J gene: TRBJ1-2; clone size: few
CDR3 DNA: TGCGCCAGCAGCTTAATGGGAGGGAACACTGAAGCTTTCTTT; CDR3 protein: CASSLMGGNTEAFF; D gene: NA; V gene: TRBV4-3; J gene: TRBJ1-1; clone size: NA
CDR3 DNA: TGTGCCAGCAGTTACTTTTTCCAGCGGGAGAGGAATGAGCAGTTCTTC; CDR3 protein: CASSYFFQRERNEQFF; D gene: TRBD2; V gene: TRBV6-5; J gene: TRBJ2-1; clone size: NA
CDR3 DNA: TGTGCCAGCAGCACAGGGGTACGCGAGCAGTACTTC; CDR3 protein: CASSTGVREQYF; D gene: TRBD1; V gene: TRBV27; J gene: TRBJ2-7; clone size: NA
CDR3 DNA: TGTGCCAGCAGCCACGGGACAGGGGACTTGGGGGTCACTGAAGCTTTCTTT; CDR3 protein: CASSHGTGDLGVTEAFF; D gene: TRBD1; V gene: TRBV27; J gene: TRBJ1-1; clone size: NA
CDR3 DNA: TGTGCCAGCAGCCGGGCGGGGATTATCACAGATACGCAGTATTTT; CDR3 protein: CASSRAGIITDTQYF; D gene: NA; V gene: TRBV14; J gene: TRBJ2-3; clone size: NA
CDR3 DNA: TGTGCCAGTAGTACGACAGGGCTGGGCTATGGCTACACCTTC; CDR3 protein: CASSTTGLGYGYTF; D gene: TRBD1; V gene: TRBV19; J gene: TRBJ1-2; clone size: NA
CDR3 DNA: TGTGCCAGCAGTCCGGGACTGGTATACACCATATATTTT; CDR3 protein: CASSPGLVYTIYF; D gene: NA; V gene: TRBV6-2/TRBV6-3; J gene: TRBJ1-3; clone size: once
CDR3 DNA: TGTGCCACCAGTGACCCGCGCCGCCTAGAGACCCAGTACTTC; CDR3 protein: CATSDPRRLETQYF; D gene: NA; V gene: TRBV24-1; J gene: TRBJ2-5; clone size: NA
CDR3 DNA: TGTGCCAGCAGCTTAGGCCTAGCGGGGAATGAAGCTTTCTTT; CDR3 protein: CASSLGLAGNEAFF; D gene: NA; V gene: TRBV13; J gene: TRBJ1-1; clone size: NA
CDR3 DNA: TGTGCCTGGAGGCAAACGGGACAGGGATCCACCCAGTACTTC; CDR3 protein: CAWRQTGQGSTQYF; D gene: TRBD1; V gene: TRBV30; J gene: TRBJ2-5; clone size: NA
CDR3 DNA: TGCAGCGTTGAACCAAGGGGCCCCGTCTCTGGAAACACCATATATTTT; CDR3 protein: CSVEPRGPVSGNTIYF; D gene: NA; V gene: TRBV29-1; J gene: TRBJ1-3; clone size: NA
CDR3 DNA: TGTGCCACCAGCAGGGAGGACCAAGAGACCCAGTACTTC; CDR3 protein: CATSREDQETQYF; D gene: NA; V gene: TRBV15; J gene: TRBJ2-5; clone size: once
CDR3 DNA: TGTGCCAGCTCACCGGAACAGGGGAGGAATGAAAAACTGTTTTTT; CDR3 protein: CASSPEQGRNEKLFF; D gene: TRBD1; V gene: TRBV18; J gene: TRBJ1-4; clone size: NA
CDR3 DNA: TGTGCTAGTGGTATCGGGAGGTTCGGGGAGCTGTTTTTT; CDR3 protein: CASGIGRFGELFF; D gene: TRBD2; V gene: TRBV12-5; J gene: TRBJ2-2; clone size: NA
CDR3 DNA: TGTGCCAGCAGCCAGACAGGGGCCCACAATGAGCAGTTCTTC; CDR3 protein: CASSQTGAHNEQFF; D gene: TRBD1; V gene: TRBV7-2; J gene: TRBJ2-1; clone size: NA
CDR3 DNA: TGTGCCAGCAGCTTAGGGCTCGGGGACAGGAGCACAGATACGCAGTATTTT; CDR3 protein: CASSLGLGDRSTDTQYF; D gene: TRBD1; V gene: TRBV7-9; J gene: TRBJ2-3; clone size: once
CDR3 DNA: TGCGCCAGCAGCCAGCGGGAGATAGACACCGGGGAGCTGTTTTTT; CDR3 protein: CASSQREIDTGELFF; D gene: TRBD2; V gene: TRBV4-1; J gene: TRBJ2-2; clone size: NA
CDR3 DNA: TGTGCCAGCCTTGACACAGCTGGGGCCAACGTCCTGACTTTC; CDR3 protein: CASLDTAGANVLTF; D gene: NA; V gene: TRBV6-5; J gene: TRBJ2-6; clone size: NA
CDR3 DNA: TGCGCCAGCAGCCAAGCGCTAGGCCGGGCTGGAAACACCATATATTTT; CDR3 protein: CASSQALGRAGNTIYF; D gene: NA; V gene: TRBV4-1; J gene: TRBJ1-3; clone size: NA
CDR3 DNA: TGTGCCAGCAGCTTATCCAGAAATCAGCCCCAGCATTTT; CDR3 protein: CASSLSRNQPQHF; D gene: NA; V gene: TRBV13; J gene: TRBJ1-5; clone size: NA
CDR3 DNA: TGTGCCAGCAGCTTCACAGGGGGCGCGGGTGCGAACACTGAAGCTTTCTTT; CDR3 protein: CASSFTGGAGANTEAFF; D gene: TRBD1; V gene: TRBV7-2; J gene: TRBJ1-1; clone size: NA
CDR3 DNA: TGTGCCAGCAGCGGGCGGACAAATAATCGGAACACTGAAGCTTTCTTT; CDR3 protein: CASSGRTNNRNTEAFF; D gene: NA; V gene: TRBV3-1/TRBV3-2; J gene: TRBJ1-1; clone size: NA
CDR3 DNA: TGTGCCAGCAGCTTGCAACAGGGCTTACTCTATTCACCCCTCCACTTT; CDR3 protein: CASSLQQGLLYSPLHF; D gene: NA; V gene: TRBV5-4; J gene: TRBJ1-6; clone size: NA
CDR3 DNA: TGCGCCAGCAGCCAACAAGGGGAGGGGAGCACAGATACGCAGTATTTT; CDR3 protein: CASSQQGEGSTDTQYF; D gene: TRBD2; V gene: TRBV4-3; J gene: TRBJ2-3; clone size: few
CDR3 DNA: TGTGCCAGTATTCCTGACAGGCGCCACACTGAAGCTTTCTTT; CDR3 protein: CASIPDRRHTEAFF; D gene: NA; V gene: TRBV19; J gene: TRBJ1-1; clone size: NA
CDR3 DNA: TGTGCCAGCAGTGCAGACAGGGGGGTAGATCAGCCCCAGCATTTT; CDR3 protein: CASSADRGVDQPQHF; D gene: TRBD1; V gene: TRBV2; J gene: TRBJ1-5; clone size: NA
CDR3 DNA: TGTGCCTGGAGTGGTGGGACAGGGCGTCGCGTGTTTTTT; CDR3 protein: CAWSGGTGRRVFF; D gene: TRBD1; V gene: TRBV30; J gene: TRBJ1-4; clone size: NA
CDR3 DNA: TGTGCCAGTAGCAGGACAGGTTCTAACTATGGCTACACCTTC; CDR3 protein: CASSRTGSNYGYTF; D gene: TRBD1; V gene: TRBV19; J gene: TRBJ1-2; clone size: NA
CDR3 DNA: TGTGCCAGCAGCTTGGGGTTAAGAAGGGGGCGAGGGAACACTGAAGCTTTCTTT; CDR3 protein: CASSLGLRRGRGNTEAFF; D gene: TRBD1; V gene: TRBV5-5; J gene: TRBJ1-1; clone size: NA
CDR3 DNA: TGTGCCAGCAGCGTAGAAGACGGACAACCGACTAGCGGCCTCCAAGGAACCCAGTACTTC; CDR3 protein: CASSVEDGQPTSGLQGTQYF; D gene: TRBD2; V gene: TRBV9; J gene: TRBJ2-5; clone size: NA
CDR3 DNA: TGCGCCAGCAGCTTGGTGGGGCCCGAGAACACCGGGGAGCTGTTTTTT; CDR3 protein: CASSLVGPENTGELFF; D gene: NA; V gene: TRBV5-1; J gene: TRBJ2-2; clone size: NA
CDR3 DNA: TGTGCCAGCAGCCGGGACAGAAACTATGGCTACACCTTC; CDR3 protein: CASSRDRNYGYTF; D gene: TRBD1; V gene: TRBV6-5; J gene: TRBJ1-2; clone size: NA
CDR3 DNA: TGTGCCAGCAGCCAAGGACTCGACGCCAAGTATTTT; CDR3 protein: CASSQGLDAKYF; D gene: NA; V gene: TRBV7-6; J gene: TRBJ2-3; clone size: NA
CDR3 DNA: TGTGCCAGCAGTTTTCAGGGATCCCCCAATGAGCAGTTCTTC; CDR3 protein: CASSFQGSPNEQFF; D gene: NA; V gene: TRBV28; J gene: TRBJ2-1; clone size: NA
CDR3 DNA: TGTGCCAGCAGCTTGGCCCCGAGGCCCCAGCATTTT; CDR3 protein: CASSLAPRPQHF; D gene: NA; V gene: TRBV5-8; J gene: TRBJ1-5; clone size: NA
CDR3 DNA: TGTGCCAGCTCACCGACAGGTTTCTCTGGAAACACCATATATTTT; CDR3 protein: CASSPTGFSGNTIYF; D gene: NA; V gene: TRBV18; J gene: TRBJ1-3; clone size: NA